The 28 T cell receptor beta chains listed next were all sequenced from one sample in a study of T cells in Graves' hyperthyroidism and ophthalmopathy. Amplification yielded TCR beta CDR3 regions, with RNA transcripts as the source. The HTBI set primed first-round TCR CDR3 RT-PCR. MiXCR was run by TCRdb on the multiplex PCR reads, yielding one entry per CDR3 protein. The sample holds approximately 600,000 distinct CDR3 sequences, 15% to 20% seen once. Sequenced material: blood. The receptors come from a woman in her twenties or thirties with Graves' hyperthyroidism.

Many counts were recorded for this clonotype. The genes are TRBV28 and TRBJ2-2; 8 bases fit TRBD1. With V trimmed by 3 bases and J by 4 bases, 4 bases remained unmatched. The germline V gene has CDR1 MDHEN and CDR2 SYDVKM. The CDR3 has 15 residues. The CDR3, as DNA: TGTGCCAGCAGTTTCGGACAGGGACCCACCGGGGAGCTGTTTTTT. Residues: CASSFGQGPTGELFF.

This clonotype was counted many times. The rearrangement links TRBV9 to TRBJ2-1; TRBD1 matches 8 bases. Germline trimming cut 3 bases from V and 3 bases from J; bases unmatched to any gene: 5. The CDR3 contains 15 residues. Germline CDR1 and CDR2: SGDLS and YYNGEE. In nucleotides, the CDR3 is TGTGCCAGCAGCGGAGACAGGGGTGTCTACAATGAGCAGTTCTTC. Translating gives CASSGDRGVYNEQFF.

The gene calls are TRBV24-1 and TRBJ2-1; D may correspond to TRBD1 or TRBD2 (5 bases each). Looked up from germline, CDR1 is KGHDR and CDR2 is SFDVKD. V lost 5 bases and J lost 9, with 10 bases in between. CDR3 size: 12 residues. The CDR3, as DNA: TGTGCCACCAGTGCATCTGGGGGTGAGCAGTTCTTC. Its protein product is CATSASGGEQFF.

This clonotype was recorded many times. This chain uses TRBV27 with TRBJ2-2; 10 positions agree with TRBD2. Germline values: CDR1 MNHEY, CDR2 SMNVEV (reference sequence). Trimming removed 1 base from V and 6 bases from J; junction bases left unmatched: 2. This CDR3 region has 15 residues. Written as DNA, the CDR3 is TGTGCCAGCAGTTTATTCCTAGCGGGAGCCGGGGAGCTGTTTTTT. Translation gives CASSLFLAGAGELFF.

This clonotype was counted between two and nine times. This chain connects TRBV6-2 or TRBV6-3 to TRBJ2-1, with TRBD1 matching 7 bases. Germline loops: CDR1 MNHEY, CDR2 SVGEGT. Unmatched junction bases numbered 9, after V lost 8 bases and J lost 2 bases. The CDR3 is made up of 15 amino acids. The DNA for the CDR3 is TGTGCCAGCCAATCCCTAGACAGGGCCTACAATGAGCAGTTCTTC. It codes for CASQSLDRAYNEQFF.

This clonotype was recorded many times. The chain is built from TRBV29-1 and TRBJ2-1, with TRBD2 matching over 11 bases. V was clipped by 5 bases and J by 5 bases; unmatched bases: 11. The CDR3 is made up of 16 amino acids. Germline values: CDR1 SQVTM, CDR2 ANQGSEA. The chain's CDR3 is CSVPISGRAANNEQFF. CDR3 DNA sequence: TGCAGCGTTCCTATTAGCGGGAGGGCCGCCAACAATGAGCAGTTCTTC.

This clonotype came up a few times. V and J are TRBV5-5 and TRBJ2-5, with 10 bases fitting TRBD2. The V gene's germline CDR1 is SGHKS and CDR2 YYEKEE (reference sequence). The CDR3 totals 16 residues. Unmatched junction bases numbered 3, after V lost 0 bases and J lost 1 base. CDR3 sequence reads: CASSLGPSGGQETQYF. As DNA, the CDR3 is TGTGCCAGCAGCTTGGGTCCTAGCGGGGGCCAAGAGACCCAGTACTTC.

There are a few counts of this clonotype. In DNA, the CDR3 is TGTGCCAGCAGCTCAACAGGGGGCGCGACTTATGGCTACACCTTC. Encoded protein: CASSSTGGATYGYTF. The V gene is TRBV11-2, the J gene TRBJ1-2; 9 bases are shared with TRBD1. The CDR3 consists of 15 residues. Germline lookup yields CDR1 SGHAT and CDR2 FQNNGV. V lost 4 bases, J lost 5 bases, and 8 bases stayed unmatched.

This clonotype was seen repeatedly, ten times or more. The chain combines TRBV30 with TRBJ1-1; no clear D gene. V was cut by 0 bases and J by 4 bases, with 24 bases left in between. The CDR3 runs 18 residues. Germline-derived CDR1 and CDR2 are GTSNPN and SVGIG (reference sequence). CDR3 protein: CAWSVGTALGELGTEAFF. The CDR3 DNA sequence: TGTGCCTGGAGTGTAGGTACAGCGCTTGGCGAGTTAGGCACTGAAGCTTTCTTT.

The sample holds a few counts of this clonotype. The chain recombines TRBV5-6 with TRBJ1-2; TRBD1 matches 9 bases. The CDR3 spans 15 residues. Germline CDR1 reads SGHDT; CDR2 reads YYEEEE. V shed 3 bases, J shed 1 base, and the junction held 4 bases outside the gene matches. DNA for the CDR3: TGTGCCAGCAGCTCCGGGACAGGGCTTAACTATGGCTACACCTTC. Its translation: CASSSGTGLNYGYTF.

This clonotype occurred a few times. This rearrangement joins TRBV15 to TRBJ2-7; D not certain. Germline-derived CDR1 and CDR2 are LNHNV and YYDKDF (reference sequence). The V end lost 0 bases, the J end lost 6 bases, and 15 bases lay between the germline ends. The CDR3 contains 15 residues. CDR3 sequence: CATSRDSQCSREQYF. CDR3 DNA sequence: TGTGCCACCAGCAGAGATTCCCAGTGTTCACGCGAGCAGTACTTC.

In its sample, this clonotype was seen many times. This sequence joins TRBV11-2 and TRBJ2-3; TRBD2 matches at 12 bases. Germline-derived CDR1 and CDR2 are SGHAT and FQNNGV. V trimming: 6 bases; J trimming: 2 bases; junction bases outside the gene matches: 18. The CDR3 length is 20 residues. The CDR3 DNA reads TGTGCCAGCAGACGTTCGTGGACTAGCGGGATACCGGGAGTCACAGATACGCAGTATTTT. It encodes CASRRSWTSGIPGVTDTQYF.

The chain recombines TRBV27 with TRBJ1-2; 12 bases map to TRBD1. V was pared by 6 bases and J by 4 bases, with 9 bases of the junction left unmatched. There are 16 residues in the CDR3. Germline loops: CDR1 MNHEY, CDR2 SMNVEV (reference sequence). The CDR3 is CASSPGQGAQSYGYTF. The CDR3 coding sequence is TGTGCCAGCAGCCCGGGACAGGGGGCGCAATCCTATGGCTACACCTTC.

This clonotype occurred a few times. The chain couples TRBV5-1 to TRBJ2-7, with TRBD2 identical over 10 bases. The CDR3 is 16 amino acids. Per germline, CDR1 SGHRS and CDR2 YFSETQ. The trim removed 5 bases at V and 4 bases at J, leaving 12 bases unmatched. CDR3 loop: CASSYESGRAIYEQYF. For the CDR3, the DNA is TGCGCCAGCAGTTACGAAAGCGGGAGGGCCATTTACGAGCAGTACTTC.

This clonotype appeared many times. The chain has TRBV28 and TRBJ2-3, with 9 bases aligning to TRBD2. CDR1 and CDR2 from the germline V gene are MDHEN and SYDVKM. The CDR3 spans 16 residues. V lost 4 bases and J lost 2; bases outside the gene matches: 7. CDR3 in DNA: TGTGCCAGCAGTTCCCTTCTAGCGGGAATCACAGATACGCAGTATTTT. Protein sequence: CASSSLLAGITDTQYF. Drawing the rest from reference TRBV28 and TRBJ2-3, the complete variable domain is DVKVTQSSRYLVKRTGEKVFLECVQDMDHENMFWYRQDPGLGLRLIYFSYDVKMKEKGDIPEGYSVSREKKERFSLILESASTNQTSMYLCASSSLLAGITDTQYFGPGTRLTVL.

In this sample, this clonotype turned up many times. The rearrangement joins TRBV7-2 to TRBJ1-2; D remains ambiguous. The CDR3 runs 11 residues. Germline V gene sequence: CDR1 SGHTA, CDR2 FQGNSA. The V gene lost 5 bases and the J gene lost 4 bases, with 5 bases spanning the gap. CDR3 nucleotides: TGTGCCAGCAGCGTTTTCTATGGCTACACCTTC. The encoded protein is CASSVFYGYTF.

The sample holds a few counts of this clonotype. J is TRBJ2-7 and V is TRBV5-6, with 7 nucleotides matching TRBD2. The V segment lost 6 bases and the J segment 0 bases; nucleotides outside the gene matches: 9. Germline V gene lookup returns CDR1 SGHDT and CDR2 YYEEEE. This CDR3 contains 15 residues. This CDR3 is CASTYLRDYSYEQYF. Here the CDR3 DNA reads TGTGCCAGCACCTACCTCCGGGACTACTCCTACGAGCAGTACTTC.

This clonotype was observed a few times. The chain carries TRBV5-5 and TRBJ1-4; 7 bases match TRBD1. The CDR3 runs to 14 residues. The V gene's germline CDR1 is SGHKS and CDR2 YYEKEE (reference sequence). V lost 3 bases, J lost 6 bases, and 5 bases stayed unmatched. The CDR3 DNA is TGTGCCAGCAGCTATGCCGGGACAGATGAAAAACTGTTTTTT. It is translated as CASSYAGTDEKLFF.

Ten or more counts support this clonotype. The CDR3 coding sequence is TGCAGTGCTAGACCGGGACAGGGAGGCTACACCTTC. It yields the protein CSARPGQGGYTF. The V call is TRBV20-1, the J call TRBJ1-2, with 9 bases lining up with TRBD1. V shed 2 bases and J 8 bases; nucleotides not matched to a gene: 3. Germline CDR1 and CDR2: DFQATT and SNEGSKA (reference sequence). This CDR3 comprises 12 residues.

The rearrangement uses TRBV15 and TRBJ2-2, with D possibly being TRBD2 (5 bases). The germline CDR1 and CDR2 sequences are LNHNV and YYDKDF (reference sequence). Trimming shortened V by 0 bases and J by 8 bases, and 13 bases separated the two germline ends. This CDR3 is built from 15 residues. This CDR3 reads CATSRDISRRGELFF. In DNA form, the CDR3 reads TGTGCCACCAGCAGAGATATCTCGCGGAGGGGGGAGCTGTTTTTT.

This chain connects TRBV7-9 to TRBJ1-3; possibly TRBD1 for D (5 bases). The CDR3 has 15 residues. Germline V gene lookup returns CDR1 SEHNR and CDR2 FQNEAQ (reference sequence). V was pared by 7 bases and J by 4 bases, with 17 bases between. The CDR3 loop reads CASNSGDVSGNTIYF. In nucleotides, the CDR3 is TGTGCCAGCAACTCGGGGGACGTCTCAGGAAACACCATATATTTT.

The chain uses TRBV30 and TRBJ2-1; tentatively, D is TRBD2 (7 bases). Germline-derived CDR1 and CDR2 are GTSNPN and SVGIG (reference sequence). This CDR3 has 14 residues. CDR3 in amino acids: CAGAGRGPYNEQFF. The CDR3 DNA reads TGTGCGGGGGCGGGGAGGGGACCCTACAATGAGCAGTTCTTC.

This clonotype showed up many times. The J gene is TRBJ2-2, the V gene TRBV2; maybe TRBD1 (6 bases). Germline CDR1 is SNHLY and CDR2 is FYNNEI. The ends were cut back, 6 bases at V and 5 bases at J, with 16 bases in the middle. The length of the CDR3 is 15 residues. Here the CDR3 reads CASSPQGGRTGELFF. CDR3 nucleotides: TGTGCCAGCAGCCCACAGGGCGGTCGTACCGGGGAGCTGTTTTTT.

V gene TRBV4-1 combines with J gene TRBJ2-7; D may be TRBD1 or TRBD2 (6 bases each). Germline CDR1 is MGHRA and CDR2 is YSYEKL. CDR3 length: 17 residues. The V end lost 0 bases, the J end lost 3 bases, and 18 bases lay between the germline ends. CDR3 in amino acids: CASSQEEGGAGFYEQYF. CDR3 sequence (DNA): TGCGCCAGCAGCCAAGAAGAGGGGGGCGCGGGATTCTACGAGCAGTACTTC.

On this clonotype itself: Germline and junction disagree at one end, which may indicate a read error. The gene calls are TRBV18 and TRBJ1-2, with a possible D match to TRBD1 (5 bases). Germline V gene sequence: CDR1 KGHSH, CDR2 LQKENI. The CDR3 loop spans 16 amino acids. Here the CDR3 reads CVSSPLNLGQEHGYTF. The CDR3 DNA reads TGTGTCAGCTCACCACTTAATCTGGGGCAGGAACATGGCTACACCTTC.

This clonotype has ten or more counts. The chain combines TRBV3-1 with TRBJ2-5; 13 positions agree with TRBD2. CDR1 and CDR2 from the germline V gene are LGHDT and YNNKEL (reference sequence). The CDR3 sequence is 18 residues long. V lost 0 bases, J lost 3 bases, and 7 bases stayed unmatched. The CDR3 region has the DNA TGTGCCAGCAGCCAAGACCCAACTAGCGGGAGGGCAAAAGAGACCCAGTACTTC. Translation gives CASSQDPTSGRAKETQYF.

The V gene is TRBV20-1, the J gene TRBJ2-7; 7 nucleotides agree with TRBD1. Germline CDR1 and CDR2: DFQATT and SNEGSKA (reference sequence). The CDR3 length is 12 residues. CDR3 coding DNA: TGCAGCCTAGACAGGGATGGTTACGAGCAGTACTTC. Translating it yields CSLDRDGYEQYF.

Ten or more counts support this clonotype. The CDR3 here is CASSGDDYEQYF. CDR3 sequence (DNA): TGTGCCAGCAGTGGTGATGACTACGAGCAGTACTTC. V and J are TRBV2 and TRBJ2-7, with D unresolved. The V end lost 4 bases, the J end lost 3 bases, and 7 bases lay between the germline ends. Germline CDR1 SNHLY, CDR2 FYNNEI. The length of the CDR3 is 12 residues.